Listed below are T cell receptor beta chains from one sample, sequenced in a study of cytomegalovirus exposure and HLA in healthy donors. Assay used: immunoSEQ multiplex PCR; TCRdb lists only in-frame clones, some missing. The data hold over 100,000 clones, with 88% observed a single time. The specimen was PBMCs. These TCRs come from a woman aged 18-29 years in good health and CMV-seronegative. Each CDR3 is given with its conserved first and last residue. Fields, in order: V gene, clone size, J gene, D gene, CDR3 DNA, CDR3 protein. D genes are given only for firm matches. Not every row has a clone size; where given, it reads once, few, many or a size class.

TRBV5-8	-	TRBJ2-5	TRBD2	TGTGCCAGCAATCCCTCCCGGGGGGGTTGGACCCAGTACTTC	CASNPSRGGWTQYF
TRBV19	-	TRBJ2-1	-	TGTGCCAGTAGTCCCCGGCTAGAGTCAAATGAGCAGTTCTTC	CASSPRLESNEQFF
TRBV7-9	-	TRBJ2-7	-	TGTGCCAGCAGCTCCTATGCGGGGAGCGTATCCTCCTACGAGCAGTACTTC	CASSSYAGSVSSYEQYF
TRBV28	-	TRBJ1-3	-	TGTGCCAGCAGTCCTTTCTCTGGAAACACCATATATTTT	CASSPFSGNTIYF
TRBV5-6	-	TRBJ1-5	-	TGTGCCAGCAGCTTCCAAGTCGGGCCCCAGCATTTT	CASSFQVGPQHF
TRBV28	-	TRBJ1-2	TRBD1	TGTGCCACCCCCGGGACAGGGAACTATGGCTACACCTTC	CATPGTGNYGYTF
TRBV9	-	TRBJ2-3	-	TGTGCCAGCAGCGTAGACAGGGATGCAGATACGCAGTATTTT	CASSVDRDADTQYF
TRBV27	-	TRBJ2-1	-	TGTGCCAGCAGTTTAGGGGCCCTCAATGAGCAGTTCTTC	CASSLGALNEQFF
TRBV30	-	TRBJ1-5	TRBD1	TGTGCCTGGAGTAATCAGGGGGAGCAGCCCCAGCATTTT	CAWSNQGEQPQHF
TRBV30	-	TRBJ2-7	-	TGTGCCTGGAGTGTAGAGCGGGCCGAGCAGTACTTC	CAWSVERAEQYF
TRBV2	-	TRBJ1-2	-	TGTGCCAGCAAACAACCGGGGAAAGGCTACACCTTC	CASKQPGKGYTF
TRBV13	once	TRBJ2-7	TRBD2	TGTGCCAGCAGTAGCGGGAGATTATACGAGCAGTACTTC	CASSSGRLYEQYF
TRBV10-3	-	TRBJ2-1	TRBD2	TGTGCCATCAGTGACAAAAGCGGGAGTTACAATGAGCAGTTCTTC	CAISDKSGSYNEQFF
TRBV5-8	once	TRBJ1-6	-	TGTGCCAGCAGCTTGGTAGGAGGATCGTACAGCTCCTATAATTCACCCCTCCACTTT	CASSLVGGSYSSYNSPLHF
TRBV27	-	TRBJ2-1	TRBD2	TGTGCCAGCAGAGCGGGACTAGCGAGGAACAATGAGCAGTTCTTC	CASRAGLARNNEQFF
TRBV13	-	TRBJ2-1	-	TGTGCCAGCAGGGTCACGGGGGGCCAGGGGAATGAGCAGTTCTTC	CASRVTGGQGNEQFF
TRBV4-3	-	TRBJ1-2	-	TGCGCCAGCTCGCAGGGCCACTATGGCTACACCTTC	CASSQGHYGYTF
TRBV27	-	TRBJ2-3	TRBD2	TGTGCCAGCAGTTTAACACTCCCTCTCGGGGCTAGCGGGGGGGATACGCAGTATTTT	CASSLTLPLGASGGDTQYF
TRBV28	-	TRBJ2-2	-	TGTGCCAGCAGGCCGGTAAGGAGGAGAGTCGGGGAGCTGTTTTTT	CASRPVRRRVGELFF
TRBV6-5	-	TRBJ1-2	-	TGTGCCAGCAGTCCCCGGGGGTATGGCTACACCTTC	CASSPRGYGYTF
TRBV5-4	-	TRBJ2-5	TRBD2	TGTGCCAGCAGTATAGCGGGGGGGCTGGAGACCCAGTACTTC	CASSIAGGLETQYF
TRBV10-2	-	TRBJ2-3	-	TGCGCCAGCAGGTACTCGCCGGTGAGCACAGATACGCAGTATTTT	CASRYSPVSTDTQYF